This T cell receptor beta chain appears in the sequencing data of a study of T cells during gluten challenge in celiac disease (dated by TCRdb to the late 2010s). Regarding the research as a whole: Paired single-cell TCR sequencing was carried out for more than 5 challenge participants in whom a significant rise in HLA-DQ:gluten tetramer-binding T cells was shown. Blood was collected at baseline, day 6 and day 14 of the challenge, and duodenal biopsies at baseline and day 14. Single-cell libraries were sequenced paired-end 250 bp and bulk libraries paired-end 300 bp on the Illumina MiSeq. The research as a whole found: Clonal expansion rose on day 6, as shown by reduced sample-corrected Shannon diversity of circulating gluten-specific T cells. Gluten-specific T cells in the circulation reached a peak on day 6, and the day-6 repertoire appeared to be made up largely of expanded preexisting memory clonotypes. Across 6 to 8 patients, about 12-45% of single-cell TCR-alpha/beta clonotypes at the latest time point were also present at baseline; bulk data gave roughly 51-55%.

The library was generated by single-cell sequencing. These reads were obtained on an Illumina MiSeq. Three nested PCRs with multiplexed primers covering all TRA and TRB V genes were used to amplify paired single-cell TCR-alpha and TCR-beta sequences. The paper's processing steps were these. Selected pRESTO steps were used for read preprocessing, and IMGT/HighV-QUEST was used to assign V, D, J genes and CDR3 junctions. A single cell was kept only if the cell was a valid singleton with no more than three chains, each backed by 100 or more reads. Clonotypes were defined as identical paired TCR-alpha/beta nucleotide sequences, and negligible cross-contamination was indicated by cross-patient sharing of only 0.2%. In samples containing more than 20 cells, repertoire diversity was estimated using an undersampling-corrected Shannon index. The public reads were reprocessed in TCRdb via fastp at Q25 and MiXCR, keeping in-frame beta chains. Identical CDR3 protein sequences are pooled into one entry, listed with their most common genes and DNA. The V and J calls here are based on TCRdb, not the publication. For this sample the table gives hundreds of distinct CDR3 sequences, of which approximately 44% were detected only once. The ten biggest clones cover around 48% of the sample.

Treated celiac disease patients on a gluten-free diet underwent a 14-day oral dietary gluten challenge to study recall of gluten-specific T cells. For lamina propria, live cells were gated as tetramer-binding CD3+ CD8- CD4+ T cells, with CD11c, CD14, CD15, CD19 and CD56 cells excluded. Cells were sorted on an Aria II cell sorter as single cells, and also in bulk when tetramer-positive cells were relatively numerous. About eight duodenal biopsies were taken from each challenged patient at baseline and on day 14. To get cryopreserved lamina propria cell suspensions, the biopsies were treated with EDTA to strip off the epithelium, then digested with collagenase, homogenized and filtered. Before tetramer-binding CD4+ T cells were sorted, thawed cells were stained with a pool of PE-conjugated HLA-DQ:gluten tetramers that present immunodominant gluten epitopes. This clonotype counts as hyperexpanded (1% or more). No base qualities exist here, and no much larger clone lies one base off it.

The CDR3, from cysteine to phenylalanine, totals 16 residues. The entry retains the CDR3 DNA only, 48 bases that are in frame from base 1. V is cut by 1 base and J by 5 bases, and the space between the germline ends is 15 bases. Looking up the germline V gene (reference sequence) yields CDR1 SEHNR and CDR2 FQNEAQ. Sequences were derived from gluten-specific CD4+ T cells sorted from the duodenum using tetramers, sampled at baseline or on day 14 of gluten challenge (not recorded which). The source of this sequence is a female donor with celiac disease. The rearrangement joined TRBV7-9 to TRBJ1-5; the D gene remains uncertain. The bases read TGTGCCAGCAGCTTAGGATGGCCGTCCCCCGATCAGCCCCAGCATTTT. Translation gives CASSLGWPSPDQPQHF.